Presented here are 27 T cell receptor beta chains from one specimen sequenced in a study of identifying expanded T cells in peripheral blood. This table comes from immunoSEQ multiplex PCR, and its TCRdb copy is limited to in-frame clones, with some not included. Of 50,000 to 65,000 clones in the sample, about nine tenths are singletons; the top ten hold about 3.7%. The sample was blood. Every receptor here comes from a person aged 18-70 years in good health.

The CDR3 protein is CASSQGSYNSPLHF. DNA of the CDR3: TGTGCCAGCAGCCAGGGCTCCTATAATTCACCCCTCCACTTT. This rearrangement joins TRBV9 to TRBJ1-6; weak D call: TRBD1 (5 bases). Looked up from germline, CDR1 is SGDLS and CDR2 is YYNGEE. CDR3 length: 14 amino acids. V dropped 4 bases and J dropped 0 bases, with 5 bases sitting between them.

The chain combines TRBV18 with TRBJ1-2, with D possibly TRBD1 on 5 matching bases. The CDR3 extends over 13 amino acids. Trimming shortened V by 3 bases and J by 0 bases, and 5 bases separated the two germline ends. Per the germline V gene, CDR1 is KGHSH and CDR2 is LQKENI. CDR3: CASSPTANYGYTF. CDR3 in DNA: TGTGCCAGCTCACCGACAGCTAACTATGGCTACACCTTC. Drawing the rest from reference TRBV18 and TRBJ1-2, the complete variable domain is NAGVMQNPRHLVRRRGQEARLRCSPMKGHSHVYWYRQLPEEGLKFMVYLQKENIIDESGMPKERFSAEFPKEGPSILRIQQVVRGDSAAYFCASSPTANYGYTFGSGTRLTVV.

The rearrangement joins TRBV27 to TRBJ1-2; D remains unclear. This CDR3 contains 13 residues. CDR1 MNHEY and CDR2 SMNVEV come from the germline V gene (reference sequence). V dropped 2 bases and J dropped 4 bases, with 8 bases sitting between them. Here the CDR3 DNA reads TGTGCCAGCAGTTTAAGACCGCCCTATGGCTACACCTTC. This codes for CASSLRPPYGYTF.

This clone was recorded only once. V and J are TRBV28 and TRBJ2-3; D remains unclear. V was trimmed by 4 bases and J by 0 bases, leaving 11 bases between them. CDR3 size: 15 residues. From germline, CDR1 is MDHEN and CDR2 SYDVKM. The CDR3 loop is CASSSTYPSTDTQYF. The CDR3 DNA is TGTGCCAGCAGTTCGACGTACCCCAGCACAGATACGCAGTATTTT.

V gene TRBV18 combines with J gene TRBJ2-7; no firm D call. Trimming took off 0 bases at V and 0 bases at J, with 9 bases between the two ends. CDR1 is KGHSH and CDR2 is LQKENI in the germline V gene. This CDR3 spans 15 amino acids. CDR3 in DNA: TGTGCCAGCTCACCACCACATTCGAGCTCCTACGAGCAGTACTTC. This sequence encodes CASSPPHSSSYEQYF.

This rearrangement joins TRBV7-2 to TRBJ2-3, with TRBD1 as a possible D gene (5 bases). This CDR3 has 15 residues. Trimming shortened V by 5 bases and J by 5 bases, and 17 bases separated the two germline ends. Germline V gene data show CDR1 as SGHTA and CDR2 as FQGNSA. CDR3: CASSPSRTQGDTQYF. As DNA, the CDR3 is TGTGCCAGCAGCCCCTCTAGGACGCAGGGAGATACGCAGTATTTT.

The chain's CDR3 is CASSLVMGREQYF. CDR3 sequence (DNA): TGTGCCAGCAGCTTAGTCATGGGGAGGGAGCAGTACTTC. This chain joins TRBV11-2 and TRBJ2-7, with TRBD2 as a possible D gene (6 bases). Germline-derived CDR1 and CDR2 are SGHAT and FQNNGV. The CDR3 covers 13 residues. Deletions cut 1 base from V and 7 bases from J, with 11 bases between.

This clone was counted once. The CDR3 coding sequence is TGCAGCGTTGAGATACAGGGGATGAACACTGAAGCTTTCTTT. It is translated as CSVEIQGMNTEAFF. The J gene is TRBJ1-1, the V gene TRBV29-1; 7 bases are shared with TRBD1. The CDR3 has 14 residues. The junction had 4 bases not matched to a gene; V was cut back by 3 bases and J by 0 bases. The germline V gene encodes CDR1 SQVTM and CDR2 ANQGSEA.

This clone was picked up a small number of times. The V gene is TRBV5-5, the J gene TRBJ2-2, with D tentatively TRBD2 (6 bases). Per the germline V gene, CDR1 is SGHKS and CDR2 is YYEKEE (reference sequence). V lost 4 bases and J lost 2, with 15 bases in between. This CDR3 comprises 16 residues. This chain's CDR3 is CASSPWLASNTGELFF. CDR3 in DNA: TGTGCCAGCAGCCCCTGGCTAGCGTCCAACACCGGGGAGCTGTTTTTT.

This chain connects TRBV30 to TRBJ1-2; perhaps TRBD1 as D (5 bases). V dropped 1 base and J dropped 4 bases, with 10 bases sitting between them. This CDR3 contains 13 residues. Germline loops: CDR1 GTSNPN, CDR2 SVGIG (reference sequence). The CDR3 DNA follows: TGTGCCTGGAGTGCCCAGGGCAGCTATGGCTACACCTTC. This codes for CAWSAQGSYGYTF. Drawing the rest from reference TRBV30 and TRBJ1-2, the complete variable domain is SQTIHQWPATLVQPVGSPLSLECTVEGTSNPNLYWYRQAAGRGLQLLFYSVGIGQISSEVPQNLSASRPQDRQFILSSKKLLLSDSGFYLCAWSAQGSYGYTFGSGTRLTVV.

Regarding this clone: The junction differs from germline at one of its ends, possibly a read error. The rearrangement joins TRBV7-8 to TRBJ1-4, with TRBD1 matching over 9 bases. This CDR3 has 14 amino acids. CDR1 is SGHVS, CDR2 FQNEAQ, per germline. The CDR3: CASSLADRGEKLFF. The CDR3 coding sequence is TGTGCCAGCAGCCTAGCGGACAGGGGAGAAAAACTGTTTTTT.

This clone was observed a handful of times. The chain combines TRBV30 with TRBJ1-1; no reliable D call. V was trimmed by 3 bases and J by 6 bases, leaving 11 bases between them. CDR1 and CDR2 (germline): GTSNPN, SVGIG (reference sequence). The CDR3 has 12 amino acids. CDR3 bases: TGTGCCTGGAGGGACCGAATTTCTGAAGCTTTCTTT. Protein: CAWRDRISEAFF.

The chain employs TRBV7-2 and TRBJ2-1, with 14 bases matching TRBD2. The CDR3 consists of 18 residues. Germline-derived CDR1 and CDR2 are SGHTA and FQGNSA. Losses at the gene ends were 4 bases for V and 2 bases for J; bases not matched to a gene: 7. CDR3 protein: CASSSTSGRANTYNEQFF. CDR3 sequence (DNA): TGTGCCAGCAGCTCGACTAGCGGGAGGGCCAACACCTACAATGAGCAGTTCTTC. The full variable domain, in which reference TRBV7-2 and TRBJ2-1 provide the parts outside the CDR3, is GAGVSQSPSNKVTEKGKDVELRCDPISGHTALYWYRQSLGQGLEFLIYFQGNSAPDKSGLPSDRFSAERTGGSVSTLTIQRTQQEDSAVYLCASSSTSGRANTYNEQFFGPGTRLTVL.

The chain joins TRBV13 to TRBJ2-5; tentative D call: TRBD2 (6 bases). Trimming removed 5 bases from V and 5 bases from J, with 15 bases in between. The CDR3 extends over 14 amino acids. Germline lookup yields CDR1 PRHDT and CDR2 FYEKMQ (reference sequence). The CDR3 region is CASSPTGARETQYF. DNA for the CDR3: TGTGCCAGCAGCCCGACGGGAGCCCGGGAGACCCAGTACTTC.

The genes are TRBV6-1 and TRBJ2-7; TRBD2 aligns across 11 bases. Germline loops: CDR1 MNHNS, CDR2 SASEGT. J was trimmed by 3 bases and V by 4 bases; bases with no gene match: 2. The CDR3 has 14 amino acids. The CDR3 nucleotides are TGTGCCAGCAGTGCGGGACTAGCGGTCTACGAGCAGTACTTC. Amino acid sequence: CASSAGLAVYEQYF.

The rearrangement uses TRBV2 and TRBJ2-4; the match to TRBD2 covers 12 bases. The CDR3 extends over 19 amino acids. In germline, CDR1 is SNHLY, CDR2 FYNNEI. With V trimmed by 3 bases and J by 0 bases, 9 bases remained unmatched. The CDR3 here is CASSDGLAGIILAKNIQYF. In DNA, the CDR3 is TGTGCCAGCAGTGACGGACTAGCGGGAATTATACTAGCCAAAAACATTCAGTACTTC. Full variable domain (remainder filled in from reference TRBV2 and TRBJ2-4): EPEVTQTPSHQVTQMGQEVILRCVPISNHLYFYWYRQILGQKVEFLVSFYNNEISEKSEIFDDQFSVERPDGSNFTLKIRSTKLEDSAMYFCASSDGLAGIILAKNIQYFGAGTRLSVL.

The chain carries TRBV11-1 and TRBJ2-7; TRBD1 matches at 7 bases. Unmatched junction bases numbered 5, after V lost 8 bases and J lost 1 base. The CDR3 has 13 residues. CDR1 SGHAT and CDR2 FQDESV come from the germline V gene (reference sequence). The DNA for the CDR3 is TGTGCCAGCCCTCAGGGGGTTTCCTACGAGCAGTACTTC. This encodes CASPQGVSYEQYF.

The genes are TRBV4-3 and TRBJ1-2; D is unresolved. Germline V gene lookup returns CDR1 LGHNA and CDR2 YSLEER. The CDR3 consists of 15 residues. V was clipped by 0 bases and J by 2 bases, with 10 bases between them. CDR3 coding DNA: TGCGCCAGCAGCCAAGATTATGCTCTCAACTATGGCTACACCTTC. Translated, it gives CASSQDYALNYGYTF.

This chain links TRBV29-1 with TRBJ2-1, with TRBD2 identical over 9 bases. CDR3 length: 14 residues. V lost 7 bases to trimming and J lost 8 bases; unmatched junction nucleotides: 12. CDR1 SQVTM and CDR2 ANQGSEA come from the germline V gene. CDR3 nucleotides: TGCAGCGCACAATCGGGCGGGGGGGCGTATGAGCAGTTCTTC. The encoded protein is CSAQSGGGAYEQFF.

The rearrangement links TRBV28 to TRBJ1-1; 7 nucleotides align to TRBD1. The germline CDR1 and CDR2 sequences are MDHEN and SYDVKM. The V gene end was trimmed by 5 bases and the J gene end by 8 bases; junction bases not matched to a gene: 11. CDR3 length equals 14 residues. The CDR3 here is CASSPWDRPTEAFF. The DNA for the CDR3 is TGTGCCAGCAGTCCCTGGGACAGACCTACCGAAGCTTTCTTT. Using reference TRBV28 and TRBJ1-1 for the parts outside the CDR3, the full variable domain is DVKVTQSSRYLVKRTGEKVFLECVQDMDHENMFWYRQDPGLGLRLIYFSYDVKMKEKGDIPEGYSVSREKKERFSLILESASTNQTSMYLCASSPWDRPTEAFFGQGTRLTVV.

The chain couples TRBV7-3 to TRBJ2-3, with unresolved D. Germline V lookup: CDR1 SGHTA, CDR2 FQGTGA. The CDR3 runs 13 residues. V shed 6 bases and J shed 4 bases, with 11 bases lying between them. The CDR3, as DNA: TGTGCCAGCAGTCAAAACCCCGCAGATACGCAGTATTTT. It is translated as CASSQNPADTQYF.

CDR3 sequence (DNA): TGTGCCATCAGTGAGTCACGGGGACTCCAAGAGACCCAGTACTTC. It yields the protein CAISESRGLQETQYF. The rearrangement links TRBV10-3 to TRBJ2-5; the D gene is possibly TRBD2 (6 bases). Trimming removed 0 bases from V and 1 base from J, with 9 bases in between. The CDR3 is 15 residues long. Germline values: CDR1 ENHRY, CDR2 SYGVKD.

The V and J genes are TRBV29-1 and TRBJ1-2; tentatively, D is TRBD1 (5 bases). V shed 7 bases and J shed 4 bases, with 10 bases lying between them. The CDR3 has 11 residues. CDR1 and CDR2 (germline): SQVTM, ANQGSEA. CDR3 sequence reads: CSALTVYGYTF. CDR3 sequence (DNA): TGCAGCGCCCTGACAGTCTATGGCTACACCTTC.

The rearrangement uses TRBV28 and TRBJ1-1; no firm D call. V lost 1 base and J 11 bases, leaving 11 bases between the germline ends. The CDR3 is 12 amino acids. In germline, CDR1 is MDHEN, CDR2 SYDVKM. This chain's CDR3 is CASSLLGSPAFF. The CDR3 DNA reads as TGTGCCAGCAGTTTATTGGGTTCCCCGGCTTTCTTT.

This clone was seen a handful of times. The final CDR3 position lacks the conserved phenylalanine or tryptophan, pointing to a likely read error. No DNA is shown, since the ends of the CDR3 on it are uncertain; the CDR3 is the one TCRdb lists. The J gene is TRBJ1-1, the V gene TRBV7-9. Per germline, CDR1 SEHNR and CDR2 FQNEAQ (reference sequence). Termini included, the CDR3 measures 8 amino acids. CDR3 amino acids: CASSPDPI.

This rearrangement joins TRBV2 to TRBJ2-2; D ambiguous. Germline CDR1 reads SNHLY; CDR2 reads FYNNEI. The CDR3 contains 13 residues. Trimming removed 7 bases at V and 1 base at J, with 7 bases between. The CDR3 here is CASTRGNTGELFF. As DNA, the CDR3 is TGTGCCAGCACTAGAGGGAACACCGGGGAGCTGTTTTTT. Full variable domain (remainder filled in from reference TRBV2 and TRBJ2-2): EPEVTQTPSHQVTQMGQEVILRCVPISNHLYFYWYRQILGQKVEFLVSFYNNEISEKSEIFDDQFSVERPDGSNFTLKIRSTKLEDSAMYFCASTRGNTGELFFGEGSRLTVL.

A remark on this clone: The junction shows a germline mismatch at one end, possibly a read error. The genes are TRBV9 and TRBJ2-7; 9 nucleotides align to TRBD1. The CDR3 totals 12 residues. Germline loops: CDR1 SGDLS, CDR2 YYNGEE. This CDR3 is CASSSNRGRGNF. In nucleotides, the CDR3 is TGTGCCAGCAGCTCCAACAGGGGGCGCGGGAACTTC.